These 10 T cell receptor beta chains originate from one sample sequenced in a study of a mutant IDH1 vaccine in newly diagnosed glioma. Time point defined: week 35, safety follow-up. Each dose of the vaccine consisted of 300 ug of mutant IDH1 20-mer peptide, with topical imiquimod. These TCRs are of unknown antigen specificity. The data were produced by immunoSEQ multiplex PCR, yet TCRdb's version contains in-frame clones alone and is incomplete. The data show tens of thousands of clones, with about 74% seen just once and over 4% held by the top ten. The specimen comprised PBMCs, sampled from a glioma patient whose treatment included an IDH1 peptide vaccine. These receptors came from a man aged 50 or older with glioma.

The CDR3 is CASSVEDSWEQFF. The DNA for the CDR3 is TGTGCCAGCAGCGTAGAAGATAGTTGGGAGCAGTTCTTC. The V call is TRBV9, the J call TRBJ2-1, with no clear D. Trimming left V 0 bases short and J 10 bases short, with 11 bases between. The CDR3 runs 13 residues. Germline V gene sequence: CDR1 SGDLS, CDR2 YYNGEE. Using reference TRBV9 and TRBJ2-1 for the parts outside the CDR3, the full variable domain is DSGVTQTPKHLITATGQRVTLRCSPRSGDLSVYWYQQSLDQGLQFLIQYYNGEERAKGNILERFSAQQFPDLHSELNLSSLELGDSALYFCASSVEDSWEQFFGPGTRLTVL.

The rearrangement uses TRBV4-2 and TRBJ2-1, with TRBD1 identical over 9 bases. Germline CDR1 is LGHNA and CDR2 is YNFKEQ. V shed 5 bases and J 4 bases; nucleotides not matched to a gene: 6. The CDR3 spans 15 residues. The CDR3 sequence is CASSFSGTGYNEQFF. In nucleotides, the CDR3 is TGTGCCAGCAGCTTCTCCGGGACAGGGTACAATGAGCAGTTCTTC.

The rearrangement uses TRBV7-9 and TRBJ2-5; D remains ambiguous. Looked up from germline, CDR1 is SEHNR and CDR2 is FQNEAQ (reference sequence). Trimming removed 2 bases from V and 1 base from J, with 8 bases in between. This CDR3 region has 14 residues. DNA of the CDR3: TGTGCCAGCAGCTTACCGAACACCCAAGAGACCCAGTACTTC. Its protein is CASSLPNTQETQYF.

The chain uses TRBV4-1 and TRBJ1-3; D uncertain. The CDR3 spans 17 residues. Germline loops: CDR1 MGHRA, CDR2 YSYEKL. V was trimmed by 1 base and J by 1 base, leaving 14 bases between them. CDR3 loop: CASSQGLSAWSGNTIYF. CDR3 sequence (DNA): TGCGCCAGCAGCCAAGGCCTAAGCGCTTGGTCTGGAAACACCATATATTTT.

The J gene is TRBJ1-1, the V gene TRBV6-1; D gene unclear. CDR3 length equals 12 residues. The germline V gene encodes CDR1 MNHNS and CDR2 SASEGT. V lost 8 bases to trimming and J lost 8 bases, with 15 bases between them. The CDR3 DNA reads as TGTGCCAGCGTACTAACACCCTCAGAAGCTTTCTTT. Amino acid sequence: CASVLTPSEAFF.

In its sample, this clone was seen once. The chain is built from TRBV2 and TRBJ2-2, with D hard to call. Per the germline V gene, CDR1 is SNHLY and CDR2 is FYNNEI. The CDR3 covers 14 residues. With 7 bases removed from V and 3 bases from J, the gap between germline ends came to 12 bases. The CDR3 region has the DNA TGTGCCAGCATCAAGGGATTGGACACCGGGGAGCTGTTTTTT. Its protein is CASIKGLDTGELFF.

The rearrangement uses TRBV6-1 and TRBJ1-4, with D hard to call. Looked up from germline, CDR1 is MNHNS and CDR2 is SASEGT. The CDR3 is 11 residues long. Trimming cost V 8 bases and J 12 bases, with 13 bases left between them. CDR3 DNA: TGTGCCAGCGAAGGGCCCATACAACTGTTTTTT. Amino acids: CASEGPIQLFF.

The rearrangement links TRBV18 to TRBJ2-1; 7 bases align to TRBD2. There are 14 residues in the CDR3. The germline V gene has CDR1 KGHSH and CDR2 LQKENI. V lost 3 bases to trimming and J lost 8 bases; unmatched junction nucleotides: 7. CDR3 DNA sequence: TGTGCCAGCTCACCGGGGACGGGGAGGGATGAGCAGTTCTTC. It translates to CASSPGTGRDEQFF.

This chain uses TRBV13 with TRBJ1-1; D unclear. From germline, CDR1 is PRHDT and CDR2 FYEKMQ (reference sequence). The length of the CDR3 is 15 residues. V dropped 5 bases and J dropped 4 bases, with 17 bases sitting between them. The CDR3 loop is CASSPRTGMGTEAFF. DNA of the CDR3: TGTGCCAGCAGCCCTCGGACGGGGATGGGCACTGAAGCTTTCTTT.

The table lists this clone with many counts. The chain's CDR3 is CASSWGQNTEAFF. The CDR3 DNA sequence: TGTGCCAGCAGTTGGGGACAGAACACTGAAGCTTTCTTT. The chain is built from TRBV6-1 and TRBJ1-1, with D possibly matching TRBD1 (6 bases). This CDR3 contains 13 residues. Germline assignment: CDR1 MNHNS and CDR2 SASEGT. Trimming pared 5 bases from V and 1 base from J, leaving 8 bases between.